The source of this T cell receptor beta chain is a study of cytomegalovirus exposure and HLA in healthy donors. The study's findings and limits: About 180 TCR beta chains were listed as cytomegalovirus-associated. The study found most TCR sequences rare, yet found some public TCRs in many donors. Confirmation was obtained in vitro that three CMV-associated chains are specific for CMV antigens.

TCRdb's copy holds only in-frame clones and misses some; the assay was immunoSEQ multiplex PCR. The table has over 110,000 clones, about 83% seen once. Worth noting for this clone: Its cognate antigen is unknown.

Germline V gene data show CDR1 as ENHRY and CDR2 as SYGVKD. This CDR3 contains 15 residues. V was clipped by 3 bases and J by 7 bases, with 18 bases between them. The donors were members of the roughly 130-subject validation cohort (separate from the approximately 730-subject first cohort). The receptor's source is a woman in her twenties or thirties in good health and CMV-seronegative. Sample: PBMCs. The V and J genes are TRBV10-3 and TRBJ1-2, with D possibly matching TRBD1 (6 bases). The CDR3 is CAISDEGRGFGGYTF. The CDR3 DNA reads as TGTGCCATCAGTGATGAGGGCAGGGGTTTTGGTGGCTACACCTTC.